Each of the 19 T cell receptor beta chains below was sequenced from the same sample in a study of blood T cell repertoires in COVID-19. Sequencing was performed with immunoSEQ multiplex PCR; in TCRdb, only in-frame clones are kept and a portion is missing. The table shows about 270,000 clones, with approximately 89% occurring only once. Sequencing input: PBMCs or T cells enriched from blood (not recorded which). The source is a man in his forties who had been exposed to COVID-19.

This chain connects TRBV11-2 to TRBJ1-3, with D hard to call. CDR3 length equals 15 residues. CDR1 and CDR2 from the germline V gene are SGHAT and FQNNGV. The V and J ends lost 1 base and 0 bases respectively, with 7 bases between them. The CDR3 DNA follows: TGTGCCAGCAGCTTAGTAGCGGGCTCTGGAAACACCATATATTTT. Encoded protein: CASSLVAGSGNTIYF.

This chain joins TRBV3-1 (or the pseudogene TRBV3-2) and TRBJ2-7; the D is unclear. The germline V and J ends were trimmed by 7 bases and 4 bases, with 8 bases remaining between them. The CDR3 extends over 11 amino acids. Germline lookup yields CDR1 LGHDT and CDR2 YNNKEL (reference sequence). CDR3 loop: CASKSGYEQYF. CDR3 bases: TGTGCCAGCAAGTCGGGTTACGAGCAGTACTTC.

This chain connects TRBV7-9 to TRBJ1-2, with no clear D. Germline loops: CDR1 SEHNR, CDR2 FQNEAQ (reference sequence). V gave up 1 base and J gave up 0 bases, with 21 bases separating them. The CDR3 consists of 19 residues. As DNA, the CDR3 is TGTGCCAGCAGCTTAGTTGAAGTGGTCCGGGGAAGAACTAACTATGGCTACACCTTC. Amino acids: CASSLVEVVRGRTNYGYTF.

V usage is TRBV19 and J usage is TRBJ2-7; TRBD1 might be the D (7 bases). This CDR3 spans 13 amino acids. Germline-derived CDR1 and CDR2 are LNHDA and SQIVND (reference sequence). Trimming left V 6 bases short and J 5 bases short, with 14 bases between. CDR3 bases: TGTGCCAGTAGCGTGGCAGGGGGGAACGAGCAGTACTTC. As protein: CASSVAGGNEQYF. The full variable domain, rest sourced from reference TRBV19 and TRBJ2-7, is DGGITQSPKYLFRKEGQNVTLSCEQNLNHDAMYWYRQDPGQGLRLIYYSQIVNDFQKGDIAEGYSVSREKKESFPLTVTSAQKNPTAFYLCASSVAGGNEQYFGPGTRLTVT.

The rearrangement uses TRBV28 and TRBJ1-2; a possible D gene is TRBD1 (6 bases). Per germline, CDR1 MDHEN and CDR2 SYDVKM. This CDR3 is built from 14 residues. The V gene lost 4 bases and the J gene lost 5 bases, with 14 bases spanning the gap. CDR3 nucleotides: TGTGCCAGCAGTTCCACAAAGGGGGTTTATGGCTACACCTTC. This translates into CASSSTKGVYGYTF.

The CDR3 coding sequence is TGTGCCACCAGCAGAGATGGCGGGGGCGTGAACACTGAAGCTTTCTTT. As protein: CATSRDGGGVNTEAFF. The chain has TRBV15 and TRBJ1-1; perhaps TRBD1 as D (6 bases). The CDR3 is 16 residues long. From germline, CDR1 is LNHNV and CDR2 YYDKDF (reference sequence). Trimming stripped 0 bases from V and 0 bases from J, with 11 bases between. Looking up the rest from reference TRBV15 and TRBJ1-1 gives the full variable domain: DAMVIQNPRYQVTQFGKPVTLSCSQTLNHNVMYWYQQKSSQAPKLLFHYYDKDFNNEADTPDNFQSRRPNTSFCFLDIRSPGLGDTAMYLCATSRDGGGVNTEAFFGQGTRLTVV.

J is TRBJ2-5 and V is TRBV7-3; 11 positions match TRBD2. The trim removed 5 bases at V and 2 bases at J, leaving 4 bases unmatched. Germline V gene sequence: CDR1 SGHTA, CDR2 FQGTGA. There are 15 residues in the CDR3. CDR3 loop: CASSRTSGSQETQYF. As DNA, the CDR3 is TGTGCCAGCAGCCGGACTAGCGGGTCTCAAGAGACCCAGTACTTC. Together with reference TRBV7-3 and TRBJ2-5, the CDR3 gives the full variable domain: GAGVSQTPSNKVTEKGKYVELRCDPISGHTALYWYRQSLGQGPEFLIYFQGTGAADDSGLPNDRFFAVRPEGSVSTLKIQRTERGDSAVYLCASSRTSGSQETQYFGPGTRLLVL.

The rearrangement uses TRBV5-6 and TRBJ2-2, with 8 bases identical to TRBD2. J was trimmed by 2 bases and V by 4 bases; bases with no gene match: 13. CDR1 and CDR2 from the germline V gene are SGHDT and YYEEEE. The CDR3 spans 18 residues. CDR3 amino acids: CASSGGRVIAGNTGELFF. The CDR3 DNA reads as TGTGCCAGCAGCGGGGGCAGGGTGATAGCGGGAAACACCGGGGAGCTGTTTTTT.

The V call is TRBV9, the J call TRBJ1-3; 9 bases fit TRBD1. With V trimmed by 3 bases and J by 4 bases, 8 bases remained unmatched. The V gene's germline CDR1 is SGDLS and CDR2 YYNGEE. The CDR3 consists of 16 residues. The DNA for the CDR3 is TGTGCCAGCAGCGGCAACAGGGGGCTGGGGGGAAACACCATATATTTT. The encoded protein is CASSGNRGLGGNTIYF.

The V call is TRBV2, the J call TRBJ2-7; TRBD2 aligns across 8 bases. The germline CDR1 and CDR2 sequences are SNHLY and FYNNEI. V was pared by 3 bases and J by 2 bases, with 6 bases of the junction left unmatched. This CDR3 is 15 amino acids long. CDR3 in amino acids: CASSDVLAVTYEQYF. The CDR3 coding sequence is TGTGCCAGCAGTGACGTACTAGCGGTAACCTACGAGCAGTACTTC.

The J gene is TRBJ1-3, the V gene TRBV27; the D gene is possibly TRBD1 (5 bases). This CDR3 is built from 15 residues. Germline-derived CDR1 and CDR2 are MNHEY and SMNVEV (reference sequence). The germline V and J ends were trimmed by 0 bases and 4 bases, with 10 bases remaining between them. The CDR3 here is CASSLSAGIGNTIYF. The CDR3 DNA reads TGTGCCAGCAGTTTATCGGCAGGGATAGGAAACACCATATATTTT.

The genes are TRBV7-8 and TRBJ2-1, with unresolved D. CDR3 size: 15 residues. The ends were cut back, 5 bases at V and 5 bases at J, with 16 bases in the middle. Germline V gene data show CDR1 as SGHVS and CDR2 as FQNEAQ. This CDR3 reads CASSQLEALDNEQFF. The CDR3 coding sequence is TGTGCCAGCAGCCAGTTAGAAGCACTGGACAATGAGCAGTTCTTC.

V and J are TRBV27 and TRBJ1-3, with D tentatively TRBD1 (6 bases). This CDR3 has 17 amino acids. Germline CDR1 and CDR2: MNHEY and SMNVEV (reference sequence). V dropped 5 bases and J dropped 0 bases, with 17 bases sitting between them. CDR3 coding DNA: TGTGCCAGCAGTCCAGCAGGGGTCCCGAGCTCTGGAAACACCATATATTTT. Amino acid sequence: CASSPAGVPSSGNTIYF.

The gene calls are TRBV11-3 and TRBJ2-1; 7 nucleotides align to TRBD1. CDR1 is SGHNT and CDR2 is YENEEA in the germline V gene. V lost 1 base to trimming and J lost 5 bases; unmatched junction nucleotides: 5. The CDR3 consists of 15 residues. The CDR3 DNA is TGTGCCAGCAGCTTAGTAGGACAGGTCCACAATGAGCAGTTCTTC. Its protein is CASSLVGQVHNEQFF.

This chain uses TRBV18 with TRBJ1-3; no clear D gene. Germline V CDR1 and CDR2: KGHSH, LQKENI. This CDR3 has 14 residues. The ends were cut back, 3 bases at V and 4 bases at J, with 10 bases in the middle. CDR3: CASSPDSTGNTIYF. The CDR3, as DNA: TGTGCCAGCTCACCCGATTCTACCGGAAACACCATATATTTT.

The chain is built from TRBV27 and TRBJ1-2; 8 nucleotides match TRBD1. The germline V gene encodes CDR1 MNHEY and CDR2 SMNVEV (reference sequence). Trimming cost V 5 bases and J 5 bases; bases outside gene matches: 7. The CDR3 is 14 residues long. CDR3 DNA: TGTGCCAGCAGTCCCGGGACAGGATGGTATGGCTACACCTTC. Protein sequence: CASSPGTGWYGYTF.

The CDR3 loop reads CASSRRSSGANVLTF. The CDR3 coding sequence is TGTGCCAGCAGCCGCCGTAGCTCTGGGGCCAACGTCCTGACTTTC. V is TRBV28 and J is TRBJ2-6, with unresolved D. The CDR3 length is 15 residues. V lost 6 bases to trimming and J lost 0 bases, with 9 bases between them. The germline V gene has CDR1 MDHEN and CDR2 SYDVKM.

J is TRBJ2-7 and V is TRBV9, with 8 bases aligning to TRBD1. CDR1 SGDLS and CDR2 YYNGEE come from the germline V gene. The CDR3 sequence is 15 residues long. After removal of 0 bases from V and 3 bases from J, the junction contained 5 bases not matched to a gene. In nucleotides, the CDR3 is TGTGCCAGCAGCGTAGCGGGACAGGCATTCTACGAGCAGTACTTC. Translated: CASSVAGQAFYEQYF.

The chain uses TRBV7-9 and TRBJ2-2; 8 bases fit TRBD1. There are 15 residues in the CDR3. The germline V gene encodes CDR1 SEHNR and CDR2 FQNEAQ (reference sequence). V trimming: 8 bases; J trimming: 6 bases; junction bases outside the gene matches: 11. The chain's CDR3 is CASFRTGRQPGELFF. The CDR3 DNA sequence: TGTGCCAGCTTCCGGACAGGGAGACAACCCGGGGAGCTGTTTTTT.